The entry that follows covers one T cell receptor (beta chain) sequence. This clone was seen just once. Its antigen is currently not known. No much larger clone exists at a distance of one base, and base qualities are not known. TCRbeta CDR3 regions were amplified from genomic DNA using the immunoSEQ Assay, a bias-controlled multiplex PCR. Turning to the authors' computational methods: The number of nucleated cells in each sample was estimated from the amplification of reference gene primers within the assay. To quantify the absolute abundance of each unique TCRbeta CDR3 rearrangement, sequence reads were collapsed and filtered. Productive Simpson clonality was computed per sample as the square root of Simpson's diversity index over productive rearrangements. What TCRdb holds here is the immuneACCESS table cut down to in-frame rearrangements. Part of the clones is not present; checked against another copy, under half of the missing clones reflect an unresolved V gene, and the others are unexplained. V and J calls and clone size come straight from that table; D and trimming were deduced from the DNA. This sample is represented by roughly 160,000 clones; about nine tenths of them were singletons. About 2% of the sample belongs to the ten largest clones.

Inclusive of the bounding cysteine and phenylalanine, the CDR3 is 13 residues long. The entry retains the CDR3 DNA only, 39 bases that are in frame from base 1. The germline V gene encodes CDR1 LNHNV and CDR2 YYDKDF (reference sequence). V lost 6 bases and J lost 7 bases; the stretch between them is 15 bases long. Whole blood was collected in K2EDTA tubes by collaborating institutions according to the institutions' own protocols. For TCRbeta analysis, collaborators shipped samples in one of three forms: frozen whole blood, isolated PBMCs, or DNA extracted from either of those sample types. This specimen belongs to a study of blood T cell repertoires in COVID-19 (dated by TCRdb to about 2020). Background for the entire study: Collaborator samples came from the United States, Italy and Spain and covered acute and convalescent phases of COVID-19. The material from the prospective study consisted of cDNA or gDNA derived from T cells, B-cell-depleted T cells, or PBMCs. Subjects who had been exposed to COVID-19, were actively infected with it, or had recovered from it provided the deeply sampled blood TCRbeta repertoires that made up the dataset. A freely available public database, intended as a resource for researchers studying the immune response to SARS-CoV-2, is where the repertoires were released. Samples were obtained from the ongoing ImmuneRACE study (first 160 participants) and from approximately 1,200 subjects provided by 6 global collaborators. Nearly every sample came with metadata listing a de-identified subject ID, COVID-19 status, age in years and sex. Where available, HLA class I and class II types were taken from metadata supplied by the sample provider and were not determined by assay-based typing.

Summary of the overall study and its limitations: The quantity of clinical and demographic metadata differed by source and by participant and was supplied without curation.

The chain is assembled from TRBV15 and TRBJ1-2; no D gene is confidently identified. The origin of this receptor is a man between 18 and 35 years old with acute or convalescent COVID-19. The sequencing sample was made of peripheral blood. The CDR3 sequence is CATRQTSSAGYTF. The DNA sequence reads TGTGCCACCAGACAGACGAGTTCGGCTGGCTACACCTTC.